This T cell receptor (beta chain) is from a study of T cells after yellow fever vaccination. Study-wide results and limits: Shared CD4/CD8 clonotypes were a small share, likely from convergent recombination. Bulk-population clonotypes that are abundant could appear as contaminants in FACS-sorted repertoires. Weaker overall, the secondary response nonetheless peaked faster (day 5 versus 15).

As for this clonotype: What it binds is not known.

Template switching with 5'RACE generated the TCR cDNA and added a universal primer site and UMIs. TCRdb passed the 5' RACE reads through MiXCR, listing each CDR3 protein once. The repertoire holds 360,000 or so distinct CDR3 sequences, with roughly 11% as singletons. The CDR3 has 17 amino acids. J was trimmed by 7 bases and V by 1 base; bases with no gene match: 11. Looked up from germline, CDR1 is LGHNT and CDR2 is FRNRAP. V gene TRBV12-5 combines with J gene TRBJ2-2; 8 nucleotides match TRBD1. Material: PBMCs, obtained on the day of the first yellow fever vaccination. The receptor comes from a man aged 18 to 30 who received the YFV17D yellow fever vaccine. CDR3 sequence reads: CASGLDHGQGAGGELFF. The DNA for the CDR3 is TGTGCTAGTGGTTTGGACCATGGGCAGGGGGCTGGCGGGGAGCTGTTTTTT.